A selection of T cell receptor beta chains follows, all from one sample in a study of T cell responses to AZD1222 COVID-19 vaccine. Method: immunoSEQ multiplex PCR; TCRdb's copy keeps in-frame clones and lacks some. The repertoire holds around 140,000 clones, 70% to 90% seen once, with around 8% in the top ten. The starting material was peripheral blood, obtained on day 0 of AZD1222 vaccination. The receptors were sampled from an adult in good health. Both conserved end residues are part of each CDR3. The D gene is left open where the match is weak. The size entry is marked missing in some rows and otherwise reads once, few, many or a size class.

clone_size j_call d_call v_call cdr3_nt cdr3_aa
once TRBJ1-1 - TRBV7-9 TGTGCCAGCAGCTCACAGGAGTACACTGAAGCTTTCTTT CASSSQEYTEAFF
- TRBJ2-1 TRBD2 TRBV25-1 TGTGCCAGCAGTGACCCCCAGACTAGCGGGTTGATCCACAATGAGCAGTTCTTC CASSDPQTSGLIHNEQFF
- TRBJ1-3 TRBD1 TRBV28 TGTGCCAGCAGTCTGCCACCGGGACAGGGAGGAAACACCATATATTTT CASSLPPGQGGNTIYF
few TRBJ1-5 - TRBV6-4 TGTGCCAGCAGCACGCAGGGAGGAGACAATCAGCCCCAGCATTTT CASSTQGGDNQPQHF
- TRBJ1-5 - TRBV15 TGTGCCACCAGCAGAAGGTATCAGCCCCAGCATTTT CATSRRYQPQHF
- TRBJ2-1 - TRBV2 TGTGCCAGCAGTCCTCTCAATGAGCAGTTCTTC CASSPLNEQFF
- TRBJ1-1 - TRBV5-6 TGTGCCAGCAGCTTCTCAGGAAGAAATGAAGCTTTCTTT CASSFSGRNEAFF
once TRBJ1-4 - TRBV19 TGTGCCAGTACCCCATCGTTCGGGGGCGCCTATGAAAAACTGTTTTTT CASTPSFGGAYEKLFF
- TRBJ2-1 - TRBV12-3/TRBV12-4 TGTGCCAGCAGCTCTACTCCCCATGAGCAGTTCTTC CASSSTPHEQFF
- TRBJ1-5 - TRBV12-3/TRBV12-4 TGTGCCAGCAGTTTAGAGCTCAATCAGCCCCAGCATTTT CASSLELNQPQHF
- TRBJ2-3 - TRBV10-2 TGCGCCAGCAGCCAGGGGACTGGCACAGATACGCAGTATTTT CASSQGTGTDTQYF
- TRBJ1-1 - TRBV27 TGTGCCAGCCGAAGAGGGTGGGTCGACACTGAAGCTTTCTTT CASRRGWVDTEAFF
- TRBJ2-7 - TRBV6-5 TGTGCCAGCAGCGGACAGTACGAGCAGTACTTC CASSGQYEQYF
- TRBJ1-1 - TRBV19 TGTGCCAGTAGTATGGTAACAGCCCTTGGCACTGAAGCTTTCTTT CASSMVTALGTEAFF
- TRBJ2-5 - TRBV9 TGTGCCAGCAGCGTAGGACCAGCGGGGGGACAGGGAGAGACCCAGTACTTC CASSVGPAGGQGETQYF
- TRBJ2-1 - TRBV9 TGTGCCAGCAGCGTAAGGGGGGGAGCTATTAATGAGCAGTTCTTC CASSVRGGAINEQFF
- TRBJ1-1 - TRBV5-6 TGTGCCAGCAGCCAGAACACTGAAGCTTTCTTT CASSQNTEAFF
once TRBJ1-1 TRBD1 TRBV7-9 TGTGCCAGCAGCTTAGGACAGGGAGAGACTGAAGCTTTCTTT CASSLGQGETEAFF
- TRBJ1-1 - TRBV9 TGTGCCAGCAGCGTAGGTTTGATTTGGGGCCCGAACACTGAAGCTTTCTTT CASSVGLIWGPNTEAFF
- TRBJ2-1 - TRBV29-1 TGCAGCGTTGAAGGGGGCAGGGGAAGTGATGAGCAGTTCTTC CSVEGGRGSDEQFF
- TRBJ2-7 - TRBV7-2 TGTGCCAGCAGCCCTTTCGGCGGTTCGCCCGAGCAGTACTTC CASSPFGGSPEQYF
- TRBJ1-5 - TRBV21-1 TGTGCCAGCAGCGGGGACAGGGGGCGCGGGAGCAATCAGCCCCAGCATTTT CASSGDRGRGSNQPQHF
- TRBJ2-1 TRBD2 TRBV5-4 TGTGCCAGCAGCTCAAGGACAACCGGGACTAGCGGATGGGGGCAGTTCTTC CASSSRTTGTSGWGQFF
- TRBJ2-2 - TRBV9 TGTGCCAGCAGCGTCCCTCAGGACGGCGGGGAGCTGTTTTTT CASSVPQDGGELFF
- TRBJ1-3 - TRBV7-7 TGTGCCAGCAGCTTAGGGGGGCCGTCCATTGGAAACACCATATATTTT CASSLGGPSIGNTIYF
- TRBJ2-7 - TRBV11-2 TGTGCCAGCAGCTTAGGCGGAGGGAATTACGAGCAGTACTTC CASSLGGGNYEQYF
- TRBJ2-2 - TRBV21-1 TGTGCCAGCAGCAAAGCGTGGAAGAACACCGGGGAGCTGTTTTTT CASSKAWKNTGELFF
- TRBJ2-5 TRBD2 TRBV5-6 TGTGCCAGCAGCTTAACTAGCGGGGGCGAGACCCAGTACTTC CASSLTSGGETQYF
- TRBJ1-1 - TRBV15 TGTGCCACCACTGGGCCCTTGAACACTGAAGCTTTCTTT CATTGPLNTEAFF
few TRBJ1-4 - TRBV5-4 TGTGCCAGCAGCTTTACAGCCGCAACTAATGAAAAACTGTTTTTT CASSFTAATNEKLFF
- TRBJ1-1 - TRBV28 TGTGCCAGCAGTTCCCCCCCGGGTATGAACACTGAAGCTTTCTTT CASSSPPGMNTEAFF
- TRBJ1-2 TRBD1 TRBV6-5 TGTGCCAGCAGTTACCTCCCCGGACAGGGGGAGTGGTACACCTTC CASSYLPGQGEWYTF
- TRBJ1-5 - TRBV5-8 TGTGCCAGCAGCTTGGCCAGGGCAGGAGATCAGCCCCAGCATTTT CASSLARAGDQPQHF
- TRBJ1-1 - TRBV28 TGTGCCAGCAGTTTTTATTCTGAAGCTTTCTTT CASSFYSEAFF
- TRBJ2-3 TRBD1 TRBV6-5 TGTGCCAGCAGAGCCAGGGACAGTACAGATACGCAGTATTTT CASRARDSTDTQYF
- TRBJ1-5 - TRBV6-1 TGTGCCAGCAGTGAATTGACAGCAGATCAGCCCCAGCATTTT CASSELTADQPQHF
- TRBJ2-7 - TRBV12-3/TRBV12-4 TGTGCCAGCAGTTTAGGGCCCAGGCAGTACTTC CASSLGPRQYF
- TRBJ2-7 - TRBV7-9 TGTGCCAGCAGTTCCCCTGGTGGGGTTCGCCCCTACGAGCAGTACTTC CASSSPGGVRPYEQYF
- TRBJ1-2 - TRBV9 TGTGCCAGCAGCCCTCGGGGGGCGAACTATGGCTACACCTTC CASSPRGANYGYTF
- TRBJ1-2 TRBD1 TRBV5-1 TGCGCCAGCAGCTTCGGGACAGGGCCTCTCTATGGCTACACCTTC CASSFGTGPLYGYTF
- TRBJ2-3 TRBD2 TRBV5-6 TGTGCCAGCAGCTTGGGGCTAGCGGCTAGCACAGATACGCAGTATTTT CASSLGLAASTDTQYF
- TRBJ1-1 - TRBV27 TGTGCCAGCAGTTTATCGAGAGGCACTGAAGCTTTCTTT CASSLSRGTEAFF